This T cell receptor (beta chain) was documented in a study of blood T cell repertoires in COVID-19 (dated by TCRdb to about 2020). With regard to the full study: Samples covering the acute and convalescent phases of COVID-19 were provided by collaborators in the United States, Italy and Spain. The prospective study material was composed of cDNA or gDNA derived from T cells, B-cell-depleted T cells, or PBMCs. The dataset comprised deeply sampled blood TCRbeta repertoires from subjects exposed to, actively infected with, or recovered from COVID-19. The repertoires were released in a freely available public database meant as a resource for research on the immune response to SARS-CoV-2. The samples were drawn from the first 160 participants of the ongoing ImmuneRACE study and from 950 to 1,500 subjects provided by 6 global collaborators. The sample metadata nearly always contained a de-identified subject ID, COVID-19 status, age in years and sex. Where available, HLA class I and class II types were obtained from metadata supplied by the sample provider rather than from assay-based typing. Results the study describes overall, beyond this receptor: Clinical and demographic metadata were provided uncurated, with the amount varying by source and participant.

The immunoSEQ Assay, a bias-controlled multiplex PCR, was used to amplify TCRbeta CDR3 regions from genomic DNA. From the authors' description of their analysis: The number of nucleated cells in each sample was estimated from the amplification of reference gene primers within the assay. Sequence reads were collapsed and filtered to measure the absolute abundance of every unique TCRbeta CDR3 rearrangement. For each sample, productive Simpson clonality was calculated by taking the square root of Simpson's diversity index across productive rearrangements. Not all clones reach the TCRdb copy of this immuneACCESS table, which keeps in-frame sequences only. Checked studies attribute under half of the gap to unresolved V genes and leave the rest unexplained. D and trimming were read from the DNA, whereas the V and J calls and clone size are those reported in that table. This sample is represented by 39,000 or so clones; approximately 80% of them were singletons. Clones ranked in the top ten supply less than 12% of the sample.

The collaborating institutions used their own protocols to collect whole blood in K2EDTA tubes. For TCRbeta analysis, collaborators shipped samples as frozen whole blood, isolated PBMCs, or DNA extracted from either of those sample types. Including cysteine and phenylalanine, the CDR3 has 16 amino acids. Of the read, only the CDR3 DNA is kept; its 48 bases are in frame from base 1. In the germline V gene (reference sequence), CDR1 corresponds to GTSNPN and CDR2 to SVGIG. Clipping removes 7 bases from V and 0 bases from J, with 12 as the unmatched junction base count. About this clone itself: The specificity of this receptor is unknown. Base qualities are not provided; no much larger clone lies one nucleotide away.

Sequencing was performed on peripheral blood. The chain was built from TRBV30 and TRBJ1-3, and TRBD1 aligns with 7 junction nucleotides. The receptor comes from a man aged 60 to 69 in a cohort sampled during active COVID-19. The encoded CDR3 is CALSRDRDLSGNTIYF. The DNA reads TGTGCCTTATCCCGGGACAGAGACCTCTCTGGAAACACCATATATTTT.